This TCR beta chain was captured in a study of blood T cell repertoires in COVID-19. Sequencing used immunoSEQ multiplex PCR; TCRdb keeps in-frame clones, though not all of them. The sample contains about 350,000 clones, more than 75% of which appear only once. The trim removed 5 bases at V and 6 bases at J, leaving 9 bases unmatched. The CDR3 runs to 14 residues. The germline V gene encodes CDR1 SEHNR and CDR2 FQNEAQ (reference sequence). The chain carries TRBV7-9 and TRBJ1-1; 7 nucleotides match TRBD1. Sequencing used peripheral blood. The TCR sequence derives from a woman aged 50 to 60 with COVID-19, enrolled during active disease. For the CDR3, the DNA is TGTGCCAGCAGCCCGTGGACAGGACGGCCTGAAGCTTTCTTT. Encoded protein: CASSPWTGRPEAFF.